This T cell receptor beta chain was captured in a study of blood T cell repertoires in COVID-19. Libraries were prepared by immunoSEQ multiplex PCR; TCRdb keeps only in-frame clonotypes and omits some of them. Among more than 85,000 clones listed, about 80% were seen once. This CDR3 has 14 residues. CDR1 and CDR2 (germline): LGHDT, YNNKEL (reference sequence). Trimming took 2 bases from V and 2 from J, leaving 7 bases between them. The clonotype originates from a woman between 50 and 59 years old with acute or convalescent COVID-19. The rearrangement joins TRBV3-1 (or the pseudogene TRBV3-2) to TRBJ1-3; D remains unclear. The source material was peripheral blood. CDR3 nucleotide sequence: TGTGCCAGCAGCCAACGGGAAGCTGGAAACACCATATATTTT. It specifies CASSQREAGNTIYF.